This T cell receptor beta chain was sequenced in a study of blood T cell repertoires in COVID-19. Trimming shortened V by 5 bases and J by 3 bases, and 15 bases separated the two germline ends. CDR3 size: 15 residues. CDR1 is SGHDN and CDR2 is FVKESK in the germline V gene. In the original analysis: Amplification of reference gene primers provided the estimated nucleated cell counts. Produced via immunoSEQ multiplex PCR; TCRdb's table is partial and in-frame only. The V and J calls and clone size come from that table; D and trimming were worked out from the DNA. The sample holds roughly 250,000 clones, 85% to 95% seen once. Seattle patients were enrolled during active infection and followed longitudinally.

The origin of this receptor is a man aged 25 to 40 with COVID-19, enrolled during active disease. What was sequenced was peripheral blood. The chain carries TRBV14 and TRBJ2-3; possibly TRBD2 for D (5 bases). In DNA, the CDR3 is TGTGCCAGCAGCTTGACGGGGTCCGGGACAGATACGCAGTATTTT. The encoded protein is CASSLTGSGTDTQYF.